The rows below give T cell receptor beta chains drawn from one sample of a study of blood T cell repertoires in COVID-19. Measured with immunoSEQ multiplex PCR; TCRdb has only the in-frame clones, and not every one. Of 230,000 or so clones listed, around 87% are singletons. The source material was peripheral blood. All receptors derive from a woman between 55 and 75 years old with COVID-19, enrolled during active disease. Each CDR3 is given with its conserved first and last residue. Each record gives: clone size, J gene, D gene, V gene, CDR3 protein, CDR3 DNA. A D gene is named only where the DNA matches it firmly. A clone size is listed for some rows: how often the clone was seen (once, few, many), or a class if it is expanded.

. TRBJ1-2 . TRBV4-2 CASSQDGSKYYGYTF TGTGCCAGCAGCCAAGATGGCTCAAAGTACTATGGCTACACCTTC
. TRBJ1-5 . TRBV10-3 CAISERGGQGVQPQHF TGTGCCATCAGTGAGCGGGGGGGGCAGGGCGTCCAGCCCCAGCATTTT
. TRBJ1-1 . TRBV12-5 CASGMTLNTEAFF TGTGCTAGTGGAATGACACTGAACACTGAAGCTTTCTTT
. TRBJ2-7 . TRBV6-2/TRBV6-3 CASSYPIYEQYF TGTGCCAGCAGTTACCCCATCTACGAGCAGTACTTC
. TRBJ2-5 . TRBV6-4 CASSREVQETQYF TGTGCCAGCAGCCGAGAGGTTCAAGAGACCCAGTACTTC
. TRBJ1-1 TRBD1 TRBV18 CASSTETGSNTEAFF TGTGCCAGCTCCACCGAGACAGGGTCGAACACTGAAGCTTTCTTT
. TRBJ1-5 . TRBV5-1 CASSADTNQPQHF TGCGCCAGCAGCGCGGACACCAATCAGCCCCAGCATTTT
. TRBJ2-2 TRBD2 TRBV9 CASSAPLAGGGGMAGELFF TGTGCCAGCAGCGCTCCACTCGCGGGGGGAGGGGGAATGGCCGGGGAGCTGTTTTTT
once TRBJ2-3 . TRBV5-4 CASSLPGTDTQYF TGTGCCAGCAGCTTGCCGGGTACAGATACGCAGTATTTT
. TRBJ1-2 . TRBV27 CASSPTDRYYGYTF TGTGCCAGCAGTCCCACGGACAGATACTATGGCTACACCTTC
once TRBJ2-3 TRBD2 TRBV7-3 CASSPAGSRTDTQYF TGTGCCAGCAGCCCAGCGGGGAGCCGGACAGATACGCAGTATTTT
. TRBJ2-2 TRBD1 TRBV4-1 CASSQDQGANGELFF TGCGCCAGCAGCCAAGATCAGGGGGCGAACGGGGAGCTGTTTTTT
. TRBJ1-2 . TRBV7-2 CASSREGYGYTF TGTGCCAGCAGTAGGGAGGGCTATGGCTACACCTTC
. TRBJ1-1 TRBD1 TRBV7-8 CASSPPDRPEAFF TGTGCCAGCAGCCCTCCGGACAGGCCTGAAGCTTTCTTT
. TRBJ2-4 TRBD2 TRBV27 CASSFTLAGGQGNIQYF TGTGCCAGCAGTTTCACGCTAGCGGGGGGACAGGGAAACATTCAGTACTTC
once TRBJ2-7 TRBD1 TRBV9 CASSVAGTGSNEQYF TGTGCCAGCAGCGTAGCTGGGACAGGGAGTAACGAGCAGTACTTC
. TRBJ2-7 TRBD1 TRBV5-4 CASSPAGTGPYEQYF TGTGCCAGCAGCCCCGCCGGGACAGGGCCCTACGAGCAGTACTTC
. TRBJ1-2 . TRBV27 CASSWSGTGSYGYTF TGTGCCAGCAGTTGGTCCGGGACTGGTAGCTATGGCTACACCTTC
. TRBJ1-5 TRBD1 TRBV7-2 CASSPVPWTGNFANQPQHF TGTGCCAGCAGCCCCGTCCCTTGGACAGGGAATTTTGCGAATCAGCCCCAGCATTTT
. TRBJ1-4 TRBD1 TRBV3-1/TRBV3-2 CASSQPRTGEKLFF TGTGCCAGCAGCCAACCACGGACAGGGGAAAAACTGTTTTTT
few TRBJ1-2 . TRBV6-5 CASSSSGVNFYGYTF TGTGCCAGCAGTTCGTCCGGGGTAAACTTCTATGGCTACACCTTC
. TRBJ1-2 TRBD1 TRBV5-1 CASSRTGGDNYGYTF TGCGCCAGCAGCCGGACAGGGGGCGACAACTATGGCTACACCTTC
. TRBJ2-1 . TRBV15 CATSRGLISDNEQFF TGTGCCACCAGCAGAGGCTTGATTAGCGACAATGAGCAGTTCTTC
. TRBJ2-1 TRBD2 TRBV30 CAWRERGFPLHNEQFF TGTGCCTGGAGAGAGCGGGGCTTTCCCTTGCACAATGAGCAGTTCTTC
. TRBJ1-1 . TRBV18 CASSPGGGRGMNTEAFF TGTGCCAGCTCACCAGGGGGAGGAAGAGGAATGAACACTGAAGCTTTCTTT
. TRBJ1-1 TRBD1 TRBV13 CASSKQGAGTEAFF TGTGCCAGCAGCAAACAGGGGGCGGGCACTGAAGCTTTCTTT
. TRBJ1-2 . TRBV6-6 CASSLQGHGGYTF TGTGCCAGCAGCCTACAGGGCCATGGAGGCTACACCTTC
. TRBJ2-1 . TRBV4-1 CASSHGSYNEQFF TGCGCCAGCAGCCACGGCTCCTACAATGAGCAGTTCTTC
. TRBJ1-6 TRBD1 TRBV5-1 CASSLYPQGVNNSPLHF TGCGCCAGCAGCTTGTACCCTCAGGGGGTGAATAATTCACCCCTCCACTTT
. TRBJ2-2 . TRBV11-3 CASSYRLPGTTANTGELFF TGTGCCAGCAGCTACAGATTACCCGGGACAACCGCGAACACCGGGGAGCTGTTTTTT
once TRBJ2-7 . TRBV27 CASSAKTGTTKTYEQYF TGTGCCAGCAGTGCAAAGACCGGGACAACAAAAACCTACGAGCAGTACTTC
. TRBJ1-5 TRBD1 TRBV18 CASSPGQGSNQPQHF TGTGCCAGCTCGCCTGGACAGGGATCCAATCAGCCCCAGCATTTT
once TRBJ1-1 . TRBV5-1 CASSLYSTQGTEAFF TGCGCCAGCAGCCTATACAGCACACAGGGAACTGAAGCTTTCTTT
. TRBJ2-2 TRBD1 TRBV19 CASSVQGAVDTGELFF TGTGCCAGTAGTGTACAGGGGGCAGTGGACACCGGGGAGCTGTTTTTT
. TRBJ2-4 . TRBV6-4 CASSPARVKNIQYF TGTGCCAGCAGTCCCGCCAGGGTCAAAAACATTCAGTACTTC
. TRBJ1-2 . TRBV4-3 CASSQDAQGYYGYTF TGCGCCAGCAGCCAAGATGCCCAGGGCTACTATGGCTACACCTTC
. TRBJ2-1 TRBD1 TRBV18 CASSPGQGGLKDEQFF TGTGCCAGCTCACCTGGACAGGGCGGACTGAAAGATGAGCAGTTCTTC
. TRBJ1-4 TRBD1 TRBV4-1 CASSQGYGTADEKLFF TGCGCCAGCAGCCAAGGCTATGGGACAGCAGATGAAAAACTGTTTTTT
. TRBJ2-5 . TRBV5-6 CASSTAGKEETQYF TGTGCCAGCAGCACCGCAGGGAAAGAAGAGACCCAGTACTTC
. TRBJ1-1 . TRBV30 CAWVLRGNTEAFF TGTGCCTGGGTATTAAGGGGGAACACTGAAGCTTTCTTT
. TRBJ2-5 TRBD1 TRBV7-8 CASSLVTGGAETQYF TGTGCCAGCAGCTTAGTAACAGGGGGCGCGGAGACCCAGTACTTC
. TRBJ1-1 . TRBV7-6 CASSLAAQGRTEAFF TGTGCCAGCAGCTTAGCCGCACAGGGAAGGACTGAAGCTTTCTTT
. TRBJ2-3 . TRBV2 CASSEQGQGLDTQYF TGTGCCAGCAGTGAACAGGGGCAGGGCTTAGATACGCAGTATTTT
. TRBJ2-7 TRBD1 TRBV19 CASSVAGQGYEQYF TGTGCCAGTAGTGTAGCGGGACAGGGGTACGAGCAGTACTTC
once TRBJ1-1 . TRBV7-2 CASSPRQVTSNTEAFF TGTGCCAGCAGCCCCCGACAGGTTACCTCGAACACTGAAGCTTTCTTT
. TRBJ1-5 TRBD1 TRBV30 CAWGSGTGGQPQHF TGTGCCTGGGGGAGCGGGACAGGGGGTCAGCCCCAGCATTTT
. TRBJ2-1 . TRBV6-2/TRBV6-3 CASSYDTGSLFRYNEQFF TGTGCCAGCAGTTACGACACAGGGAGCCTCTTTAGGTACAATGAGCAGTTCTTC
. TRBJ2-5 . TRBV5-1 CASATHPGQETQYF TGCGCCAGTGCGACGCACCCGGGACAAGAGACCCAGTACTTC
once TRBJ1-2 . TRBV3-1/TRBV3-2 CASDGGGGYTF TGTGCCAGCGACGGTGGAGGTGGCTACACCTTC
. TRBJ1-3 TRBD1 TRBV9 CASSAGTGHSGNTIYF TGTGCCAGCAGCGCCGGGACAGGACACTCTGGAAACACCATATATTTT
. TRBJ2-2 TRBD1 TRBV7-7 CASTSGQGIGSGELFF TGTGCTAGCACCTCCGGACAGGGTATCGGGTCCGGGGAGCTGTTTTTT
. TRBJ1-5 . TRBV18 CASSPLGSYGDSNQPQHF TGTGCCAGCTCACCCCTCGGATCTTACGGGGATAGCAATCAGCCCCAGCATTTT
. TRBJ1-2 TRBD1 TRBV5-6 CASSPGTGGAYYGYTF TGTGCCAGCAGCCCCGGGACAGGGGGCGCCTACTATGGCTACACCTTC
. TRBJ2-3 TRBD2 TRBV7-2 CASSQLAGGGNTQYF TGTGCCAGCAGCCAACTAGCGGGGGGAGGGAATACGCAGTATTTT
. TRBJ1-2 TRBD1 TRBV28 CASSSIRDRARRDYGYTF TGTGCCAGCAGTTCTATCCGGGACAGGGCTCGTCGGGACTATGGCTACACCTTC